The rows below give T cell receptor beta chains drawn from one sample of a study of Tregs in tolerant kidney transplant recipients. Measured with immunoSEQ multiplex PCR; TCRdb has only the in-frame clones, and not every one. The sample gives 85,000 to 90,000 clones, approximately 92% of which show up once; roughly 4.7% is in the top ten. Source material: CD8+ T cells from blood. All receptors derive from a human donor in good health. The CDR3 runs from the conserved cysteine through the conserved F or W. A D gene is named only where the DNA matches it firmly. Clone size appears in some rows only: once, few, many, or a class for an expanded clone.

d_call j_call cdr3_length v_call clone_size cdr3_aa cdr3_nt
- TRBJ2-1 11 TRBV29-1 - CSVELQNEQFF TGCAGCGTTGAATTACAGAATGAGCAGTTCTTC
- TRBJ1-1 15 TRBV6-5 - CASSYSRTANTEAFF TGTGCCAGCAGTTACTCGAGGACAGCGAACACTGAAGCTTTCTTT
- TRBJ1-6 15 TRBV7-3 - CASSLTTGGNSPLHF TGTGCCAGCAGCCTAACGACAGGTGGTAATTCACCCCTCCACTTT
- TRBJ2-1 15 TRBV21-1 once CASSKIGTGNNEQFF TGTGCCAGCAGCAAAATTGGGACAGGAAACAATGAGCAGTTCTTC
TRBD1 TRBJ2-7 17 TRBV19 - CASSMSVGQGISYEQYF TGTGCCAGTAGTATGTCGGTAGGACAGGGAATTTCCTACGAGCAGTACTTC
TRBD1 TRBJ1-2 14 TRBV14 - CASSQGQGIDGYTF TGTGCCAGCAGCCAAGGACAGGGGATCGATGGCTACACCTTC
- TRBJ2-7 15 TRBV6-5 - CASSYDQTVVYEQYF TGTGCCAGCAGTTACGATCAGACAGTAGTTTACGAGCAGTACTTC
- TRBJ2-7 15 TRBV10-3 - CAISESGGTTYEQYF TGTGCCATCAGTGAGTCGGGCGGTACGACCTACGAGCAGTACTTC
TRBD1 TRBJ2-7 17 TRBV4-1 - CASSHFPGQGFVDEQYF TGCGCCAGCAGCCACTTTCCGGGACAGGGGTTCGTCGACGAGCAGTACTTC
- TRBJ2-7 17 TRBV11-2 - CASSFGLGGDSFFRTYF TGTGCCAGCAGCTTCGGTTTAGGGGGTGATTCCTTTTTCCGAACGTACTTC